This TCR beta chain derives from a study of naive and memory T cell subsets. This clonotype was seen more than once but under ten times. Its specificity is unknown. Ligated cDNA underwent four rounds of PCR with nested alpha and beta constant region primers and SP2. Blood and skin TCR RNA was reverse transcribed with alpha and beta constant primers. TCRdb passed the UMI-ligation and nested PCR reads through MiXCR, listing each CDR3 protein once. The sample carries around 33,000 distinct CDR3 sequences, under 8.5% recorded once. This CDR3 spans 15 amino acids. The germline V and J ends were trimmed by 2 bases and 9 bases, with 17 bases remaining between them. Germline V gives CDR1 SGHTA, CDR2 FQGNSA. Described treatment: skin biopsy from PPD injection site in Mantoux-positive individual. The library had UMIs added by 3' ligation of an oligonucleotide to TCR cDNA. Tuberculin skin test biopsies were taken where PPD was injected in Mantoux-positive people.

General study results and limits: Higher TCR numbers at tuberculin sites reflect T cell infiltration, per interpretation.

The sequence came from an adult in good health. Sequencing used skin, obtained from a tuberculin skin test site. The chain couples TRBV7-2 to TRBJ1-3, with a possible D match to TRBD1 (6 bases). CDR3 nucleotide sequence: TGTGCCAGCAGCTTAACCCTAGGGGGGACTGGCACCATATATTTT. Translation gives CASSLTLGGTGTIYF.